These 4 T cell receptor beta chains came from one sample sequenced in a study of T-cell memory formation after mild COVID-19. A single record per CDR3 protein comes from TCRdb applying MiXCR to the 5' RACE reads. The table shows about 250,000 distinct CDR3 sequences, with 15% occurring only once. The sample was PBMCs or a T cell subset sorted from them (not recorded which). Every receptor here comes from an adult woman who had mild COVID-19 (a few samples of this study predate the infection). Cell type and time point are not known.

Ten or more counts support this clonotype. The V call is TRBV9, the J call TRBJ2-5, with D possibly being TRBD1 (5 bases). The germline CDR1 and CDR2 sequences are SGDLS and YYNGEE. Trimming removed 4 bases at V and 3 bases at J, with 10 bases between. The CDR3 is made up of 13 amino acids. This CDR3 is CASSQGREETQYF. CDR3 DNA sequence: TGTGCCAGCAGCCAGGGCAGGGAAGAGACCCAGTACTTC.

This clonotype has only a few counts. J is TRBJ1-5 and V is TRBV30; D gene uncertain. This CDR3 has 15 amino acids. Germline CDR1 reads GTSNPN; CDR2 reads SVGIG (reference sequence). Trimming shortened V by 0 bases and J by 1 base, and 10 bases separated the two germline ends. This CDR3 reads CAWSVGSLSNQPQHF. CDR3 DNA: TGTGCCTGGAGTGTAGGCTCCTTGAGCAATCAGCCCCAGCATTTT.

This clonotype was observed many times. V is TRBV5-6 and J is TRBJ2-2; D uncertain. This CDR3 spans 16 amino acids. CDR1 is SGHDT, CDR2 YYEEEE, per germline. The germline V and J ends were trimmed by 4 bases and 1 base, with 14 bases remaining between them. CDR3 nucleotides: TGTGCCAGCAGCGGTGACATCGCCTGGAACACCGGGGAGCTGTTTTTT. Amino acid sequence: CASSGDIAWNTGELFF.

This clonotype was detected a few times. The V call is TRBV12-3 or TRBV12-4, the J call TRBJ1-1, with TRBD1 as a possible D gene (6 bases). V dropped 3 bases and J dropped 1 base, with 9 bases sitting between them. This CDR3 has 14 amino acids. The chain's CDR3 is CASSFRGGNTEAFF. CDR3 coding DNA: TGTGCCAGCAGTTTTAGGGGGGGGAACACTGAAGCTTTCTTT.